This T cell receptor beta chain was sequenced for a study of beta chain features in type 1 diabetes. cDNA synthesis used the whole RNA isolate, giving expressed TCRB sequences. Libraries were prepared by immunoSEQ multiplex PCR; TCRdb keeps only in-frame clonotypes and omits some of them. The data show hundreds of thousands of clones, with around 28% seen just once and around 0.065% held by the top ten. Sequencing used naive CD4+ T cells from blood. This sequence was found in a man younger than 35 in good health.

For the CDR3, the DNA is TGTGCCTGGAGTGATACAGGGGTCCGATGGGACACTGAAGCTTTCTTT. Its translation is CAWSDTGVRWDTEAFF. This chain connects TRBV30 to TRBJ1-1, with 7 bases identical to TRBD1. Germline V CDR1 and CDR2: GTSNPN, SVGIG (reference sequence). The CDR3 loop spans 16 amino acids. The ends lost 1 base at V and 3 bases at J; junction bases unmatched: 11.